The clone carrying this TCR beta chain was counted at least ten times. CDR3 length equals 15 residues. The ends lost 3 bases at V and 5 bases at J; junction bases unmatched: 8. Germline V gene lookup returns CDR1 DFQATT and CDR2 SNEGSKA (reference sequence). Time point of the sample: sample taken at primary tumor resection. Unsorted whole RNA samples from tumor, nontumor lung or frozen PBMC were sequenced. One entry per CDR3 protein results from TCRdb running MiXCR on the 5' RACE reads. Seen here are roughly 23,000 distinct CDR3 sequences, around 4.6% observed once, and the top ten hold around 5.5%. The sample originates from a study of spatial heterogeneity in lung cancer.

The sequencing here drew on PBMCs, taken at surgery. The chain is built from TRBV20-1 and TRBJ2-2; 8 bases are a match to TRBD1. The source is a male donor with early-stage non-small cell lung cancer. The chain's CDR3 is CSASPGRGRTGELFF. The CDR3 DNA reads TGCAGTGCTAGTCCTGGCAGGGGGCGGACCGGGGAGCTGTTTTTT.